The 24 T cell receptor beta chains given below trace back to one sample, sequenced in a study of blood T cells in healthy people across ages (dated by TCRdb to the mid-2010s). Libraries were prepared through 5' RACE. TCRdb names Illumina HiSeq 2500 as the instrument used. A second PCR of about 6 to 12 cycles was performed with a sample-barcoded 5' primer and a J-beta primer mix. TCRdb reprocessed the public reads (quality trimming at Q25 with fastp, clone calling with MiXCR) and kept in-frame beta chains. Each CDR3 protein gets just one entry, which takes the most common genes and DNA from the rows behind it. The sample records about 1,400,000 distinct CDR3 sequences, 45% to 70% of which are singletons. About 6.3% of the sample comes from the top ten. What was sequenced was blood. These receptors all stem from a man between 18 and 29 years old in good health.

The genes are TRBV4-1 and TRBJ2-1, with D unclear. The germline V gene encodes CDR1 MGHRA and CDR2 YSYEKL. Trimming took off 0 bases at V and 3 bases at J, with 9 bases between the two ends. The CDR3 has 15 amino acids. CDR3 bases: TGCGCCAGCAGCCAAGATGGTCTTGACTACAATGAGCAGTTCTTC. It specifies CASSQDGLDYNEQFF.

The chain combines TRBV5-1 with TRBJ2-7; 7 nucleotides match TRBD1. With V trimmed by 1 base and J by 0 bases, 7 bases remained unmatched. This CDR3 spans 16 amino acids. Germline values: CDR1 SGHRS, CDR2 YFSETQ. CDR3 amino acids: CASSLTGQTNSYEQYF. The CDR3 coding sequence is TGCGCCAGCAGCTTGACGGGACAGACTAACTCCTACGAGCAGTACTTC.

Details on this clonotype: At one of its ends the junction is not consistent with the germline gene, which may arise from a read error. V and J are TRBV4-2 and TRBJ2-1; the D is unclear. This CDR3 contains 13 residues. CDR1 LGHNA and CDR2 YNFKEQ come from the germline V gene. CDR3 DNA sequence: TGTGCCGGCAGCCAAGATGGAAGAAGTGAGCAGTTCTTC. Protein product: CAGSQDGRSEQFF.

V is TRBV7-2 and J is TRBJ2-1; D is perhaps TRBD2 (6 bases). The germline V and J ends were trimmed by 2 bases and 2 bases, with 16 bases remaining between them. Per germline, CDR1 SGHTA and CDR2 FQGNSA. This CDR3 region has 17 residues. CDR3 protein: CASSLQSRWGAYNEQFF. The CDR3, as DNA: TGTGCCAGCAGCTTACAGTCCCGTTGGGGGGCCTACAATGAGCAGTTCTTC.

There are many counts of this clonotype. The V and J genes are TRBV10-3 and TRBJ1-3; no clear D gene. V lost 3 bases and J lost 8, with 5 bases in between. Germline lookup yields CDR1 ENHRY and CDR2 SYGVKD. CDR3 length: 11 residues. Here the CDR3 reads CAISELHTIYF. For the CDR3, the DNA is TGTGCCATCAGTGAATTACACACCATATATTTT.

In DNA form, the CDR3 reads TGTGCCAGCTCACGAATGGACGCGGGTGAGCAGTTCTTC. It is translated as CASSRMDAGEQFF. J is TRBJ2-1 and V is TRBV18; D might be TRBD2 (5 bases). The germline V gene encodes CDR1 KGHSH and CDR2 LQKENI. The CDR3 length is 13 residues. The V gene lost 4 bases and the J gene lost 9 bases, with 13 bases spanning the gap.

In this sample, this clonotype turned up a few times. This sequence joins TRBV20-1 and TRBJ1-2; D not certain. CDR1 is DFQATT, CDR2 SNEGSKA, per germline (reference sequence). This CDR3 contains 13 residues. The ends were cut back, 1 base at V and 2 bases at J, with 8 bases in the middle. CDR3 sequence: CSARGFPNYGYTF. The CDR3 DNA reads as TGCAGTGCTAGAGGTTTCCCCAACTATGGCTACACCTTC.

This chain joins TRBV4-1 and TRBJ2-1; 9 bases line up with TRBD2. Germline V gives CDR1 MGHRA, CDR2 YSYEKL. The CDR3 has 17 residues. After removal of 0 bases from V and 3 bases from J, the junction contained 6 bases not matched to a gene. The chain's CDR3 is CASSQDKRLADYNEQFF. The CDR3 DNA reads as TGCGCCAGCAGCCAAGATAAAAGACTAGCGGACTACAATGAGCAGTTCTTC.

This clonotype was detected only a few times. This chain joins TRBV29-1 and TRBJ1-2, with a weak D call TRBD1 (5 bases). Deletions cut 4 bases from V and 1 base from J, with 10 bases between. This CDR3 spans 13 amino acids. Germline CDR1 is SQVTM and CDR2 is ANQGSEA. The chain's CDR3 is CSVGTTDNYGYTF. The CDR3 DNA sequence: TGCAGCGTTGGGACAACTGATAACTATGGCTACACCTTC.

This clonotype was observed many times. The chain is built from TRBV4-1 and TRBJ2-3; D ambiguous. Between the trimmed V and J ends, which lost 3 bases and 3 bases, there was a span of 4 bases. Per germline, CDR1 MGHRA and CDR2 YSYEKL. The CDR3 has 12 residues. The CDR3 DNA sequence: TGCGCCAGCAGCCATCATACAGATACGCAGTATTTT. Translation: CASSHHTDTQYF.

The chain couples TRBV6-5 to TRBJ2-3; no reliable D call. The V end was cut by 0 bases, the J end by 6 bases, with 13 bases between. The CDR3 has 15 residues. The V gene's germline CDR1 is MNHEY and CDR2 SVGAGI. The CDR3 coding sequence is TGTGCCAGCAGTTACTCGATCGGTTTTAGGGATACGCAGTATTTT. The encoded protein is CASSYSIGFRDTQYF.

The count of this clonotype is one. The rearrangement uses TRBV6-1 and TRBJ2-7, with 8 bases lining up with TRBD1. V shed 3 bases, J shed 1 base, and the junction held 5 bases outside the gene matches. Germline V lookup: CDR1 MNHNS, CDR2 SASEGT. The CDR3 sequence is 15 residues long. In nucleotides, the CDR3 is TGTGCCAGCAGTGAGAGGGACAGGCCATCCTACGAGCAGTACTTC. It yields the protein CASSERDRPSYEQYF.

The rearrangement uses TRBV10-3 and TRBJ2-5, with a possible D match to TRBD2 (6 bases). From germline, CDR1 is ENHRY and CDR2 SYGVKD. V gave up 3 bases and J gave up 5 bases, with 16 bases separating them. The CDR3 covers 15 residues. CDR3 in DNA: TGTGCCATCAGTGACGACGGCGGGAACAGGGAGACCCAGTACTTC. Translated, it gives CAISDDGGNRETQYF.

This rearrangement joins TRBV20-1 to TRBJ2-1; D perhaps matches TRBD2 (5 bases). The germline gives CDR1 DFQATT, CDR2 SNEGSKA (reference sequence). V was cut by 1 base and J by 0 bases, with 19 bases left in between. This CDR3 has 18 amino acids. The CDR3, as DNA: TGCAGTGCTAGAGGTCTACAGCTAGCAGCTAACTCCTACAATGAGCAGTTCTTC. Protein product: CSARGLQLAANSYNEQFF.

The gene calls are TRBV5-1 and TRBJ1-1; D is unresolved. The V and J ends lost 0 bases and 10 bases respectively, with 7 bases between them. Germline CDR1 and CDR2: SGHRS and YFSETQ. The length of the CDR3 is 11 residues. This CDR3 is CASSLAGTAFF. Written as DNA, the CDR3 is TGCGCCAGCAGCTTGGCCGGAACAGCTTTCTTT. The whole variable domain, remainder taken from reference TRBV5-1 and TRBJ1-1, is KAGVTQTPRYLIKTRGQQVTLSCSPISGHRSVSWYQQTPGQGLQFLFEYFSETQRNKGNFPGRFSGRQFSNSRSEMNVSTLELGDSALYLCASSLAGTAFFGQGTRLTVV.

The V call is TRBV7-9, the J call TRBJ2-2; possible D gene TRBD1, 5 bases. This CDR3 comprises 16 residues. Deletions cut 5 bases from V and 4 bases from J, with 17 bases between. Germline CDR1 SEHNR, CDR2 FQNEAQ (reference sequence). CDR3 DNA sequence: TGTGCCAGCAGCCGGAACACAGGCGAGAGCACCGGGGAGCTGTTTTTT. This sequence encodes CASSRNTGESTGELFF. Full variable domain (rest looked up from reference TRBV7-9 and TRBJ2-2): DTGVSQNPRHKITKRGQNVTFRCDPISEHNRLYWYRQTLGQGPEFLTYFQNEAQLEKSRLLSDRFSAERPKGSFSTLEIQRTEQGDSAMYLCASSRNTGESTGELFFGEGSRLTVL.

The rearrangement joins TRBV29-1 to TRBJ2-3; D is uncertain. Germline V gene sequence: CDR1 SQVTM, CDR2 ANQGSEA. V lost 8 bases and J 6 bases, leaving 9 bases between the germline ends. CDR3 size: 10 residues. CDR3 sequence: CSFSEDTQYF. The CDR3 nucleotides read TGCAGCTTTTCGGAGGATACGCAGTATTTT.

The chain links TRBV27 to TRBJ1-1, with 7 positions matching TRBD1. This CDR3 is 16 amino acids long. Looked up from germline, CDR1 is MNHEY and CDR2 is SMNVEV (reference sequence). With V trimmed by 6 bases and J by 2 bases, 12 bases remained unmatched. The CDR3 sequence: CASSRHRDSLNTEAFF. The CDR3 DNA follows: TGTGCCAGCAGCCGCCACCGGGACAGCCTTAACACTGAAGCTTTCTTT.

This chain joins TRBV27 and TRBJ1-2, with D tentatively TRBD1 (6 bases). V gave up 3 bases and J gave up 4 bases, with 12 bases separating them. This CDR3 is built from 14 residues. Germline-derived CDR1 and CDR2 are MNHEY and SMNVEV (reference sequence). CDR3 nucleotides: TGTGCCAGCAGTTTGGGTGGGGACATCTATGGCTACACCTTC. Translated: CASSLGGDIYGYTF.

This clonotype showed up just a few times. V usage is TRBV12-3 or TRBV12-4 and J usage is TRBJ2-7; D call uncertain. The CDR3 totals 13 residues. V gave up 2 bases and J gave up 3 bases, with 8 bases separating them. CDR3 sequence (DNA): TGTGCCAGCAGTTTACTGTTGAGCTACGAGCAGTACTTC. Its protein product is CASSLLLSYEQYF.

The rearrangement uses TRBV24-1 and TRBJ2-3; 7 nucleotides agree with TRBD1. Germline V gene data show CDR1 as KGHDR and CDR2 as SFDVKD. The CDR3 has 15 residues. Trimming took 5 bases from V and 6 from J; bases not matched to a gene: 10. The CDR3: CATSGVGTALDTQYF. CDR3 DNA: TGTGCCACCAGTGGTGTCGGGACAGCACTTGATACGCAGTATTTT.

The chain has TRBV12-3 or TRBV12-4 and TRBJ1-5; no clear D gene. The CDR3 sequence is 12 residues long. Trimming took 5 bases from V and 6 from J, leaving 8 bases between them. CDR3: CASSPIGQPQHF. Written as DNA, the CDR3 is TGTGCCAGCAGTCCCATAGGTCAGCCCCAGCATTTT.

This clonotype was detected a few times. One base away lies a much larger clone, so this may be a sequencing read error. This chain uses TRBV14 with TRBJ2-7; possibly TRBD1 for D (6 bases). Germline CDR1 SGHDN, CDR2 FVKESK. The CDR3 spans 15 residues. The V and J ends lost 5 bases and 7 bases respectively, with 21 bases between them. In DNA, the CDR3 is TGTGCCAGCAGCTACGGACAGAGTCTTATGAATGAGCAGTACTTC. Encoded protein: CASSYGQSLMNEQYF.

The chain has TRBV7-2 and TRBJ1-1; 8 bases are a match to TRBD1. The CDR3 extends over 16 amino acids. Trimming removed 3 bases from V and 5 bases from J; junction bases left unmatched: 11. The germline V gene has CDR1 SGHTA and CDR2 FQGNSA. The CDR3 loop is CASSFFSAGGWTEAFF. CDR3 in DNA: TGTGCCAGCAGCTTCTTCTCGGCAGGGGGCTGGACTGAAGCTTTCTTT.